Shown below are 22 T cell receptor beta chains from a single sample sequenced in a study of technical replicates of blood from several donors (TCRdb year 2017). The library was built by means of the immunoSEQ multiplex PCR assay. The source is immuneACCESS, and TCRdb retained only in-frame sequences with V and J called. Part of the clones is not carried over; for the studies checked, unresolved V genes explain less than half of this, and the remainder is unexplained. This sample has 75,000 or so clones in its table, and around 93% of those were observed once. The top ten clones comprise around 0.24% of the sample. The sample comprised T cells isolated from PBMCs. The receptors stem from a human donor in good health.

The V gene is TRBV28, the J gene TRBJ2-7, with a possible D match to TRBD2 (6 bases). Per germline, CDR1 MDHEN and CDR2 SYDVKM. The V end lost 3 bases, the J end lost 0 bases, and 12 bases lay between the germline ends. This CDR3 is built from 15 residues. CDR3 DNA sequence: TGTGCCAGCAGTTTGTGGCGGGATTCCTCCTACGAGCAGTACTTC. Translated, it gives CASSLWRDSSYEQYF.

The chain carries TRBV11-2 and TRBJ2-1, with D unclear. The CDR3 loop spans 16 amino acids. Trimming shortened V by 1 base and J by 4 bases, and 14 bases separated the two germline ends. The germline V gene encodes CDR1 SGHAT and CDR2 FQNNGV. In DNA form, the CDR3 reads TGTGCCAGCAGCTTAGGCGGCAGTGTCGGATACAATGAGCAGTTCTTC. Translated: CASSLGGSVGYNEQFF. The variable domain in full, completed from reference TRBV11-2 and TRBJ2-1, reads EAGVAQSPRYKIIEKRQSVAFWCNPISGHATLYWYQQILGQGPKLLIQFQNNGVVDDSQLPKDRFSAERLKGVDSTLKIQPAKLEDSAVYLCASSLGGSVGYNEQFFGPGTRLTVL.

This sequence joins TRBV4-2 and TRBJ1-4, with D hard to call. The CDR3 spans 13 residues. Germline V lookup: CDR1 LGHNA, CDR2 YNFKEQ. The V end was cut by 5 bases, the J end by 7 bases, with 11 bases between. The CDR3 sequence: CASSTDLGEKLFF. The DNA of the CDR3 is TGTGCCAGCAGCACCGACTTGGGTGAAAAACTGTTTTTT.

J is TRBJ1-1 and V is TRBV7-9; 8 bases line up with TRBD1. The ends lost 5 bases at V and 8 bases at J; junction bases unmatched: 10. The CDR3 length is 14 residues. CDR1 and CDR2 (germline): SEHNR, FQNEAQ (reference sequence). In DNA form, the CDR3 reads TGTGCCAGCAGCATACTCGACAGGGGCGGGGAAGCTTTCTTT. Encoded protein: CASSILDRGGEAFF. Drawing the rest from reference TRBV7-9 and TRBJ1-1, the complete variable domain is DTGVSQNPRHKITKRGQNVTFRCDPISEHNRLYWYRQTLGQGPEFLTYFQNEAQLEKSRLLSDRFSAERPKGSFSTLEIQRTEQGDSAMYLCASSILDRGGEAFFGQGTRLTVV.

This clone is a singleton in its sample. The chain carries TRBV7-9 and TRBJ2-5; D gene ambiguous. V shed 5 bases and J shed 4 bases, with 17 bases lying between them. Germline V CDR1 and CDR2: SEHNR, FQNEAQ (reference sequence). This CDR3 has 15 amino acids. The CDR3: CASSLGRSSIETQYF. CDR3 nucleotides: TGTGCCAGCAGCCTGGGCAGGTCCTCGATAGAGACCCAGTACTTC.

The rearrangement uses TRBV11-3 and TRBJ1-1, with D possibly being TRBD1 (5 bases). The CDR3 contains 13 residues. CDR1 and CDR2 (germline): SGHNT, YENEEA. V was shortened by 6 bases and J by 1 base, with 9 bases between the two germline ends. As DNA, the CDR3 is TGTGCCAGCAGGCTGGGGGGGAACACTGAAGCTTTCTTT. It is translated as CASRLGGNTEAFF.

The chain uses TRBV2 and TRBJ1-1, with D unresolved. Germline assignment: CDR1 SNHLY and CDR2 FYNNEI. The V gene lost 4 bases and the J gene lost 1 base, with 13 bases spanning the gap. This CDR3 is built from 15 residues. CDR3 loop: CASSGVATKNTEAFF. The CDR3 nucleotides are TGTGCCAGCAGTGGGGTAGCAACCAAGAACACTGAAGCTTTCTTT. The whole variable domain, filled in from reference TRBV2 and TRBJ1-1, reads EPEVTQTPSHQVTQMGQEVILRCVPISNHLYFYWYRQILGQKVEFLVSFYNNEISEKSEIFDDQFSVERPDGSNFTLKIRSTKLEDSAMYFCASSGVATKNTEAFFGQGTRLTVV.

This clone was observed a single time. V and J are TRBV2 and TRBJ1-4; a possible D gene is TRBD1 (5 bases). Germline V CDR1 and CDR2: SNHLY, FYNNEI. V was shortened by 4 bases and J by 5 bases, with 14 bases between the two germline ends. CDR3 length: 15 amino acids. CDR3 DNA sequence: TGTGCCAGCAGTGCCCTGGGACTCCCCAATGAAAAACTGTTTTTT. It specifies CASSALGLPNEKLFF.

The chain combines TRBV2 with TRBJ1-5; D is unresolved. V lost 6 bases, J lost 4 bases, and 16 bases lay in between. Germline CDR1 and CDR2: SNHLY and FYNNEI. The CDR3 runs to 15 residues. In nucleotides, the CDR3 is TGTGCCAGCAGCAGCTTACAGAGATATAATCAGCCCCAGCATTTT. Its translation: CASSSLQRYNQPQHF.

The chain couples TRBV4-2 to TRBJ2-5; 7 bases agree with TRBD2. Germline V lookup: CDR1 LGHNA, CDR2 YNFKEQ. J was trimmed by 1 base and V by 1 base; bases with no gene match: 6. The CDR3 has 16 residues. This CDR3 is CASSQVFSGSQETQYF. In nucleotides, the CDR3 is TGTGCCAGCAGCCAAGTTTTTAGCGGGTCCCAAGAGACCCAGTACTTC.

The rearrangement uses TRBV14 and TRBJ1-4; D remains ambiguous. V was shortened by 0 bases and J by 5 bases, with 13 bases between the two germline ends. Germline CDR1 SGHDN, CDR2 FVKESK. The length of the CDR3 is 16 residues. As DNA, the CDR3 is TGTGCCAGCAGCCAAGAACGCGGCAGCCTAAATGAAAAACTGTTTTTT. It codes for CASSQERGSLNEKLFF.

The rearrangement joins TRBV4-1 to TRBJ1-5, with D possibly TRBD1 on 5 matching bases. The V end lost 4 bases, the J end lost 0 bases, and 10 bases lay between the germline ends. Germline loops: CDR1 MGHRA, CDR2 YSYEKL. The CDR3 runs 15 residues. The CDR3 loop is CASSLAGGSNQPQHF. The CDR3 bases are TGCGCCAGCAGCCTCGCGGGGGGTAGCAATCAGCCCCAGCATTTT.

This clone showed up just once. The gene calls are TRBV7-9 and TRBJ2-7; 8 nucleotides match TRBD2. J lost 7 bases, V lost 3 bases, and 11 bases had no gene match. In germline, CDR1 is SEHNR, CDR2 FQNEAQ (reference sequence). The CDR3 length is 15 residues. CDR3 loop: CASSFGPAGDSEQYF. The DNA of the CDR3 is TGTGCCAGCAGCTTTGGGCCAGCGGGAGATTCTGAGCAGTACTTC. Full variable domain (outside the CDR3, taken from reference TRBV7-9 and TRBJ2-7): DTGVSQNPRHKITKRGQNVTFRCDPISEHNRLYWYRQTLGQGPEFLTYFQNEAQLEKSRLLSDRFSAERPKGSFSTLEIQRTEQGDSAMYLCASSFGPAGDSEQYFGPGTRLTVT.

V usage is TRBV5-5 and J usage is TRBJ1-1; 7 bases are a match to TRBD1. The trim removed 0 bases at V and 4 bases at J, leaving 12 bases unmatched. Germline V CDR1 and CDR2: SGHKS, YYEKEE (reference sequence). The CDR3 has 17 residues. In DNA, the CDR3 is TGTGCCAGCAGCTTGGATGGACAGGTCCAGGTAGGCACTGAAGCTTTCTTT. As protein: CASSLDGQVQVGTEAFF.

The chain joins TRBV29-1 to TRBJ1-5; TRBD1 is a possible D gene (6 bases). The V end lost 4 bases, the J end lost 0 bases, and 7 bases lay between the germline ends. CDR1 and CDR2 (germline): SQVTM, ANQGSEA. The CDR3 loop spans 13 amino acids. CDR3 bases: TGCAGCGTTGGGACAGATAGCAATCAGCCCCAGCATTTT. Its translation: CSVGTDSNQPQHF.

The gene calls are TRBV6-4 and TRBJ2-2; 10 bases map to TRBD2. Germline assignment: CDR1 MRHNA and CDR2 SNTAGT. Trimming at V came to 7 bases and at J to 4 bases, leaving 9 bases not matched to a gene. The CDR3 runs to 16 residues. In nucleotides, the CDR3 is TGTGCCAGCAAGGAAGCGGGGGGGCACGGCACCGGGGAGCTGTTTTTT. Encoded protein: CASKEAGGHGTGELFF.

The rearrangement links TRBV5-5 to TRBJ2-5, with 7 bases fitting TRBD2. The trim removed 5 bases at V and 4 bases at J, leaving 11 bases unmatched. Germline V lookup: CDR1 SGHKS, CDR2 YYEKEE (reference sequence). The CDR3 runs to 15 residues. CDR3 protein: CASRLLATNGETQYF. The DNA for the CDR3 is TGTGCCAGCAGGTTACTAGCGACAAACGGAGAGACCCAGTACTTC.

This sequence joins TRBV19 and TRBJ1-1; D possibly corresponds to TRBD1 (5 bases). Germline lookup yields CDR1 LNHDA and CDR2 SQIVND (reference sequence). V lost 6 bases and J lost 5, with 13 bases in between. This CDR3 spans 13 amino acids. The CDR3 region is CASRPGGGTEAFF. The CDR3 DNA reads TGTGCCAGTAGGCCGGGGGGAGGAACTGAAGCTTTCTTT. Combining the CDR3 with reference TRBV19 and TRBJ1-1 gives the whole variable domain DGGITQSPKYLFRKEGQNVTLSCEQNLNHDAMYWYRQDPGQGLRLIYYSQIVNDFQKGDIAEGYSVSREKKESFPLTVTSAQKNPTAFYLCASRPGGGTEAFFGQGTRLTVV.

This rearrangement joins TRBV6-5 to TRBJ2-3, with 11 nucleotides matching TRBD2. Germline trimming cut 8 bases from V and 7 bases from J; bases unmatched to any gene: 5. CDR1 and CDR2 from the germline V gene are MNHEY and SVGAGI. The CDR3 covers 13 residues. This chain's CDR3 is CASLASGGYTQYF. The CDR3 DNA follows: TGTGCCAGCTTGGCTAGCGGGGGGTATACGCAGTATTTT.

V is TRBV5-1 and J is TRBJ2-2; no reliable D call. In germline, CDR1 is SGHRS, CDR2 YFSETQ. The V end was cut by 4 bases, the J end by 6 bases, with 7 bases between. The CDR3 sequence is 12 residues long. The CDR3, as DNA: TGCGCCAGCAGCGATACAGCCGGGGAGCTGTTTTTT. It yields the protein CASSDTAGELFF.

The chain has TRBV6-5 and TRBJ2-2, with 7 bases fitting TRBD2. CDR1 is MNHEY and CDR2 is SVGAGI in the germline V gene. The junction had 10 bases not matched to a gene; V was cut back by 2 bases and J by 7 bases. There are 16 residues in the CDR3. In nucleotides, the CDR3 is TGTGCCAGCAGTTACAGAGCGGGACTGGTTTTCGGGGAGCTGTTTTTT. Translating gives CASSYRAGLVFGELFF.

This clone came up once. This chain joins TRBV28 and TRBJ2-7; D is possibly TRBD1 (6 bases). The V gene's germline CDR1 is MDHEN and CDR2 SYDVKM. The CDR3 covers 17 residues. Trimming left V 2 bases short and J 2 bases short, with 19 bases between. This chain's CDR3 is CASSLSFGAGETYEQYF. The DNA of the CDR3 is TGTGCCAGCAGTTTAAGTTTCGGTGCAGGGGAGACCTACGAGCAGTACTTC.